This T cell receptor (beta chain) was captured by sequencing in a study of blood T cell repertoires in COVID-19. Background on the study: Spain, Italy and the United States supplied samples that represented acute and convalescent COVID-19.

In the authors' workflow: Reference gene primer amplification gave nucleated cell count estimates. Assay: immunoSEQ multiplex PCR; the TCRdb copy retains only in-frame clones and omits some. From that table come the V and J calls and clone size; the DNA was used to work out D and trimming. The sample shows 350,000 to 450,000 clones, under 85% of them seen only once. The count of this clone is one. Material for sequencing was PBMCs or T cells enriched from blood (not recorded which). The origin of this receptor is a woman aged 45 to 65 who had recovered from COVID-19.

The CDR3 loop reads CASSLGLKGTQYF. The CDR3 DNA follows: TGTGCCAGCAGCCTGGGACTCAAAGGGACCCAGTACTTC. This chain joins TRBV5-6 and TRBJ2-5; D perhaps matches TRBD2 (6 bases). Trimming took 4 bases from V and 7 from J, leaving 14 bases between them. Germline CDR1 SGHDT, CDR2 YYEEEE. The CDR3 runs to 13 residues.